This TCR beta chain comes out of a study of blood T cell repertoires in COVID-19. Looking at the study overall: PBMCs, B-cell-depleted T cells, or T cells provided the cDNA or gDNA that made up the material.

The repertoire was sequenced with immunoSEQ multiplex PCR; TCRdb's copy has only in-frame clones and lacks some. The repertoire holds some 320,000 clones, with 75% to 90% as singletons. In terms of age and location, participants ranged from about 18 to 95 years and lived in under 30 US areas. Cohort assignment relied on participant-reported clinical history. Exposed enrollees had met someone with a PCR-confirmed or clinician-diagnosed COVID-19 case at some point within the 2 weeks before study entry. V gave up 0 bases and J gave up 2 bases, with 12 bases separating them. This CDR3 region has 16 residues. Germline V CDR1 and CDR2: ENHRY, SYGVKD.

The chain recombines TRBV10-3 with TRBJ2-3; tentatively, D is TRBD2 (6 bases). This TCR derives from a woman under 40 who had been exposed to COVID-19. Sequenced material: PBMCs or T cells enriched from blood (not recorded which). The CDR3 loop is CAISESASVNTDTQYF. In DNA, the CDR3 is TGTGCCATCAGTGAGTCGGCTAGCGTTAACACAGATACGCAGTATTTT.